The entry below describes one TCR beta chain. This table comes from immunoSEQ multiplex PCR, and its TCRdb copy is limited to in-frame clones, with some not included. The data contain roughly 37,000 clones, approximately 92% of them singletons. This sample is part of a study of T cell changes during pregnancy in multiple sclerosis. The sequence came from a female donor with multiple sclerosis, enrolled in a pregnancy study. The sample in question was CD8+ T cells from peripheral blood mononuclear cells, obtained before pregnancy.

The CDR3 here is CASSLVQEREQYF. The CDR3 DNA is TGTGCCAGCAGCTTAGTGCAGGAACGCGAGCAGTACTTC. The chain couples TRBV7-6 to TRBJ2-7; D is uncertain. Trimming removed 1 base from V and 6 bases from J, with 10 bases in between. Germline V gene lookup returns CDR1 SGHVS and CDR2 FNYEAQ. This CDR3 spans 13 amino acids.